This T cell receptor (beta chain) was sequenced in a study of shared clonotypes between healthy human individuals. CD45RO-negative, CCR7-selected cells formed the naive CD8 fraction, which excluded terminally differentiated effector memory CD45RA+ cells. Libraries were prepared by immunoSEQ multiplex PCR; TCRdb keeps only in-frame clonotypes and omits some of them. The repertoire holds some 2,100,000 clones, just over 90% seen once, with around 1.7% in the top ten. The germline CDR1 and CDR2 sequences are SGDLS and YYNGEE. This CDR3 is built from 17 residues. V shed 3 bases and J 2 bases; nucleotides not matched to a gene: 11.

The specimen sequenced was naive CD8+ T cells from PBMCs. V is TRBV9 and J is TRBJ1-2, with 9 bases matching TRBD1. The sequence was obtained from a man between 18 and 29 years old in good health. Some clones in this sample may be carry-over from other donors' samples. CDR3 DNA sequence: TGTGCCAGCAGCGGGCGTGGGGACAGGGCGACGAACTATGGCTACACCTTC. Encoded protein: CASSGRGDRATNYGYTF.